This T cell receptor (beta chain) appears in the sequencing data of a study of a mutant IDH1 vaccine in newly diagnosed glioma. For the study at large: An approximately 62% male, around 40% female split and a mean age of roughly 37 years characterized treated patients. Every participant had undergone radiotherapy, temozolomide, or both before, and most underwent both.

The CDR3 loop spans 13 amino acids. V lost 6 bases and J 2 bases, leaving 5 bases between the germline ends. The V gene's germline CDR1 is MNHEY and CDR2 SVGAGI. Specified time point: baseline, week 1 (first vaccination visit). Documented treatment: pre-vaccination baseline after standard-of-care therapy. New IDH1-mutant, ATRX-lost WHO grade 3 or 4 astrocytomas occurred in donors. Remarks on this clone: Its antigen is not identified.

Sequenced by immunoSEQ multiplex PCR; TCRdb stores in-frame clones only, minus some. The profile shows about 88,000 clones, more than 65% of them singletons. Study-wide results and caveats: The vaccine induced immune responses, and these occurred in more than 80% of patients.

The sequencing used PBMCs, collected from a glioma patient treated with radiotherapy, temozolomide or both. The chain is built from TRBV6-5 and TRBJ2-6; D remains unclear. This receptor was taken from a man between 40 and 49 years old with glioma. Some clones in this sample may be carry-over from other donors' samples. This chain's CDR3 is CASRTPGANVLTF. CDR3 DNA: TGTGCCAGCAGAACACCTGGGGCCAACGTCCTGACTTTC.